These 7 T cell receptor beta chains came from one sample sequenced in a study of CD8 T cells in ankylosing spondylitis. MiXCR, run by TCRdb on the 5' RACE reads, gives a single entry per CDR3 protein. The sample holds approximately 250,000 distinct CDR3 sequences, approximately 7.6% seen once. The sample consisted of blood, either unsorted or a sorted T cell fraction (not recorded which). The receptors were sampled from a female donor with ankylosing spondylitis or in good health (not recorded which).

The table lists this clonotype with many counts. In DNA, the CDR3 is TGTGCCAGCACCTCACTAGCAGCGAACACCGGGGAGCTGTTTTTT. Encoded protein: CASTSLAANTGELFF. V usage is TRBV28 and J usage is TRBJ2-2; tentative D call: TRBD2 (6 bases). This CDR3 has 15 amino acids. The germline V and J ends were trimmed by 7 bases and 0 bases, with 12 bases remaining between them. The germline gives CDR1 MDHEN, CDR2 SYDVKM.

This chain joins TRBV29-1 and TRBJ1-1; weak D call: TRBD1 (6 bases). The CDR3 spans 13 residues. Germline V gene sequence: CDR1 SQVTM, CDR2 ANQGSEA. V was pared by 3 bases and J by 1 base, with 9 bases between. This chain's CDR3 is CSVERQENTEAFF. The CDR3 region has the DNA TGCAGCGTTGAGAGACAGGAGAACACTGAAGCTTTCTTT.

This clonotype was detected ten times or more. The DNA of the CDR3 is TGTGCCAGCTCACTATACCTATACAGGGGGCGGAATGAGCAGTTCTTC. This translates into CASSLYLYRGRNEQFF. V is TRBV18 and J is TRBJ2-1; 9 bases are shared with TRBD1. V trimming: 4 bases; J trimming: 7 bases; junction bases outside the gene matches: 11. Germline lookup yields CDR1 KGHSH and CDR2 LQKENI. The CDR3 length is 16 residues.

This clonotype was counted ten times or more. The V call is TRBV6-1, the J call TRBJ1-1; maybe TRBD1 (5 bases). The CDR3 contains 13 residues. CDR1 is MNHNS and CDR2 is SASEGT in the germline V gene. V lost 9 bases, J lost 10 bases, and 21 bases lay in between. The CDR3 reads CASWGFPPGLAFF. The CDR3 DNA reads TGTGCCAGTTGGGGGTTCCCCCCCGGATTAGCTTTCTTT.

This clonotype was counted at least ten times. CDR3 in amino acids: CSVREPTVGRHGYTF. The CDR3 coding sequence is TGCAGCGTTAGAGAGCCCACGGTGGGGCGGCATGGCTACACCTTC. The chain carries TRBV29-1 and TRBJ1-2, with D possibly being TRBD1 (5 bases). This CDR3 is built from 15 residues. Deletions cut 5 bases from V and 6 bases from J, with 22 bases between. Germline V gene sequence: CDR1 SQVTM, CDR2 ANQGSEA.

This clonotype was seen at least ten times. The rearrangement links TRBV7-9 to TRBJ1-2; D gene unclear. The CDR3 has 14 amino acids. Trimming removed 0 bases from V and 4 bases from J, with 9 bases in between. Germline V gene lookup returns CDR1 SEHNR and CDR2 FQNEAQ (reference sequence). The chain's CDR3 is CASSLADGLYGYTF. In DNA, the CDR3 is TGTGCCAGCAGCTTAGCGGACGGCCTCTATGGCTACACCTTC.

This clonotype has a count of ten or more. V is TRBV12-3 or TRBV12-4 and J is TRBJ2-2, with TRBD2 matching 13 bases. The CDR3 is 15 amino acids. J gave up 6 bases and V 5 bases, and 3 bases lay outside the gene matches. The CDR3 nucleotides are TGTGCCAGCAGTGGGACTAGCGGGATATCCGGGGAGCTGTTTTTT. It encodes CASSGTSGISGELFF.